The T cell receptor (beta chain) described here comes from a study of T cell responses to AZD1222 COVID-19 vaccine. Looking at the study overall: Second-dose recipients at about 4 or about 12 weeks were treated as one pooled group. Study findings and constraints: Donors, mostly white British, included more females; clonal diversity was possibly underestimated.

Only in-frame clones appear in the TCRdb table, and some are missing; sequencing was by immunoSEQ multiplex PCR. The sample records around 180,000 clones, 90% being singletons. This clone occurred a few times. Its antigen remains unidentified. The sequence was collected from an adult in good health. Sequencing was performed on peripheral blood, taken on day 0 of AZD1222 vaccination.

This CDR3 is CASSPPGPRRGYTF. Here the CDR3 DNA reads TGTGCCAGCTCACCACCCGGTCCTCGACGGGGCTACACCTTC. This rearrangement joins TRBV18 to TRBJ1-2, with D unresolved. The V and J ends lost 0 bases and 8 bases respectively, with 13 bases between them. CDR1 and CDR2 from the germline V gene are KGHSH and LQKENI. The CDR3 is made up of 14 amino acids.